The 14 T cell receptor beta chains in this list originate from one sample, sequenced in a study of blood T cell repertoires in COVID-19. TCRdb's table, derived via immunoSEQ multiplex PCR, lists solely in-frame clones and lacks some. The repertoire includes more than 60,000 clones, around two thirds of them detected once, and around 2.6% sits in the top ten. The sequenced sample consisted of peripheral blood. These receptors were obtained from a human donor with acute or convalescent COVID-19. The donor label of this sample is uncertain.

This clone was counted between two and nine times. The CDR3 loop is CASREQGASTGELFF. The CDR3 nucleotides are TGTGCCAGCAGGGAACAGGGGGCGAGCACCGGGGAGCTGTTTTTT. The rearrangement links TRBV2 to TRBJ2-2; 9 bases line up with TRBD1. There are 15 residues in the CDR3. Per germline, CDR1 SNHLY and CDR2 FYNNEI. The V gene end was trimmed by 6 bases and the J gene end by 4 bases; junction bases not matched to a gene: 6.

V gene TRBV24-1 combines with J gene TRBJ1-1; 7 bases line up with TRBD1. V gave up 6 bases and J gave up 0 bases; unmatched junction bases: 9. CDR3 size: 16 residues. Per the germline V gene, CDR1 is KGHDR and CDR2 is SFDVKD. The CDR3 nucleotides read TGTGCCACCAGTATAGGGGGCGCATCGGTGAACACTGAAGCTTTCTTT. It encodes CATSIGGASVNTEAFF.

This rearrangement joins TRBV19 to TRBJ2-3, with 8 bases fitting TRBD1. The J segment lost 0 bases and the V segment lost 6 bases, leaving 5 bases of the junction unmatched. Germline loops: CDR1 LNHDA, CDR2 SQIVND (reference sequence). This CDR3 region has 15 residues. CDR3 coding DNA: TGTGCCAGTAGGCCGACAGGGGTTAGCACAGATACGCAGTATTTT. It yields the protein CASRPTGVSTDTQYF.

The chain uses TRBV5-6 and TRBJ1-1; TRBD1 aligns across 8 bases. Germline lookup yields CDR1 SGHDT and CDR2 YYEEEE. This CDR3 comprises 14 residues. V was clipped by 5 bases and J by 0 bases; unmatched bases: 3. As DNA, the CDR3 is TGTGCCAGCAGGGAGGACAGGGTGAACACTGAAGCTTTCTTT. It translates to CASREDRVNTEAFF.

This rearrangement joins TRBV9 to TRBJ2-5; D may be TRBD2 (5 bases). The CDR3 has 15 amino acids. The germline V gene encodes CDR1 SGDLS and CDR2 YYNGEE. Trimming took 0 bases from V and 5 from J, leaving 14 bases between them. The CDR3 nucleotides are TGTGCCAGCAGCGTAGTTCCAGGAGGTTGGGAGACCCAGTACTTC. Translated, it gives CASSVVPGGWETQYF.

This clone showed up just once. The chain couples TRBV12-3 or TRBV12-4 to TRBJ2-7; no firm D call. There are 13 residues in the CDR3. The V gene lost 2 bases and the J gene lost 2 bases, with 7 bases spanning the gap. The CDR3: CASSLRSAYEQYF. The CDR3 DNA follows: TGTGCCAGCAGTTTACGGTCCGCCTACGAGCAGTACTTC.

This chain joins TRBV6-6 and TRBJ2-7, with 7 bases aligning to TRBD1. Germline V gives CDR1 MNHNY, CDR2 SVGAGI (reference sequence). The CDR3 length is 14 residues. V shed 4 bases and J 6 bases; nucleotides not matched to a gene: 9. CDR3 residues: CASSSIGGVGEQYF. The CDR3 bases are TGTGCCAGCAGTTCGATAGGGGGCGTTGGCGAGCAGTACTTC.

The rearrangement joins TRBV19 to TRBJ1-1; 9 bases match TRBD1. The CDR3 has 15 amino acids. J lost 3 bases, V lost 8 bases, and 10 bases had no gene match. Germline values: CDR1 LNHDA, CDR2 SQIVND (reference sequence). The DNA for the CDR3 is TGTGCCAGTTCCCGGCGACAGGGGGTTGACACTGAAGCTTTCTTT. Translated: CASSRRQGVDTEAFF.

The chain has TRBV9 and TRBJ2-1; 10 bases align to TRBD2. This CDR3 spans 17 amino acids. Trimming removed 0 bases from V and 7 bases from J; junction bases left unmatched: 10. Germline V gene sequence: CDR1 SGDLS, CDR2 YYNGEE. As DNA, the CDR3 is TGTGCCAGCAGCGTAGGGGTAGCGGGGGGCCGAACTAATGAGCAGTTCTTC. Its protein is CASSVGVAGGRTNEQFF.

The rearrangement joins TRBV5-1 to TRBJ1-6; D is undetermined. This CDR3 spans 18 amino acids. CDR1 is SGHRS and CDR2 is YFSETQ in the germline V gene. V lost 1 base, J lost 0 bases, and 14 bases lay in between. The CDR3 sequence is CASSLMRGPSSYNSPLHF. The CDR3, as DNA: TGCGCCAGCAGCTTGATGAGAGGCCCGAGCTCCTATAATTCACCCCTCCACTTT.

The V gene is TRBV30, the J gene TRBJ2-1, with 7 bases aligning to TRBD2. The CDR3 runs 11 residues. Germline values: CDR1 GTSNPN, CDR2 SVGIG (reference sequence). Trimming cost V 3 bases and J 10 bases; bases outside gene matches: 3. CDR3 region: CAWRWGGEQFF. CDR3 nucleotide sequence: TGTGCCTGGAGGTGGGGGGGAGAGCAGTTCTTC.

The chain employs TRBV28 and TRBJ2-1; 8 positions agree with TRBD2. Germline V gives CDR1 MDHEN, CDR2 SYDVKM. CDR3 size: 14 residues. Trimming took 8 bases from V and 3 from J; bases not matched to a gene: 6. CDR3 amino acids: CASLAGIIYNEQFF. The DNA for the CDR3 is TGTGCCAGCTTAGCGGGAATCATCTACAATGAGCAGTTCTTC. The full variable domain, in which reference TRBV28 and TRBJ2-1 provide the parts outside the CDR3, is DVKVTQSSRYLVKRTGEKVFLECVQDMDHENMFWYRQDPGLGLRLIYFSYDVKMKEKGDIPEGYSVSREKKERFSLILESASTNQTSMYLCASLAGIIYNEQFFGPGTRLTVL.

The CDR3, as DNA: TGTGCCAGCAGCTTAGACGCGGGTGGAAATCAGCCCCAGCATTTT. Translating it yields CASSLDAGGNQPQHF. The chain joins TRBV7-2 to TRBJ1-5; no clear D. The CDR3 extends over 15 amino acids. V lost 1 base to trimming and J lost 4 bases, with 11 bases between them. Germline V gives CDR1 SGHTA, CDR2 FQGNSA.

The chain carries TRBV18 and TRBJ2-3; tentative D call: TRBD2 (5 bases). The CDR3 totals 15 residues. CDR1 and CDR2 from the germline V gene are KGHSH and LQKENI. Trimming removed 8 bases from V and 2 bases from J, with 17 bases in between. The CDR3 sequence: CASRLLREHTDTQYF. The CDR3 coding sequence is TGTGCCAGCCGACTTTTGAGGGAACACACAGATACGCAGTATTTT.